This T cell receptor (beta chain) came from a study of blood T cell repertoires in COVID-19. V dropped 4 bases and J dropped 3; count of bases not matched to a gene: 8. The CDR3 totals 16 residues. Germline V gives CDR1 MNHNS, CDR2 SASEGT. Some clones are missing from TCRdb's copy, which holds only in-frame ones; the method was immunoSEQ multiplex PCR. The data hold approximately 300,000 clones, with just under 85% observed a single time. The source is a woman aged 45-60 years with active or convalescent COVID-19. The rearrangement uses TRBV6-1 and TRBJ1-4, with 7 bases aligning to TRBD1. The sequencing sample was made of peripheral blood. The CDR3 is CASSAIGTVPNEKLFF. The CDR3, as DNA: TGTGCCAGCAGTGCCATTGGGACAGTCCCTAATGAAAAACTGTTTTTT.